A selection of T cell receptor beta chains follows, all from one sample in a study of cytomegalovirus exposure and HLA in healthy donors. Some clones are missing from TCRdb's copy, which holds only in-frame ones; the method was immunoSEQ multiplex PCR. The data hold about 170,000 clones, with more than 65% observed a single time. Sequencing was carried out using PBMCs. These receptors all come from a male donor in good health and CMV-seronegative. CDR3s include the opening cysteine and the closing phenylalanine or tryptophan. A D gene is named only where the DNA matches it firmly. The size entry is marked missing in some rows and otherwise reads once, few, many or a size class.

abundance: -
d_gene: TRBD1
j_gene: TRBJ2-2
v_gene: TRBV10-2
CDR3nt: TGCGCCAGCCGGGAATCAGGGGGAGTGGGCACCGGGGAGCTGTTTTTT
CDR3aa: CASRESGGVGTGELFF

abundance: -
d_gene: -
j_gene: TRBJ2-1
v_gene: TRBV7-9
CDR3nt: TGTTCCGCCTCTAGCGACGGGAATGAGCAGTTCTTC
CDR3aa: CSASSDGNEQFF

abundance: -
d_gene: -
j_gene: TRBJ2-3
v_gene: TRBV29-1
CDR3nt: TGCAGCGTTGCAGGGGCCATATTTTCAGATACGCAGTATTTT
CDR3aa: CSVAGAIFSDTQYF

abundance: -
d_gene: -
j_gene: TRBJ2-3
v_gene: TRBV12-5
CDR3nt: TGTGCTAGTGGTTTGTCGACACGCACAGATACGCAGTATTTT
CDR3aa: CASGLSTRTDTQYF

abundance: few
d_gene: -
j_gene: TRBJ1-5
v_gene: TRBV30
CDR3nt: TGTGCCTGGATGACGGACTCCCAGGGGAATCAGCCCCAGCATTTT
CDR3aa: CAWMTDSQGNQPQHF

abundance: -
d_gene: TRBD1
j_gene: TRBJ2-5
v_gene: TRBV6-5
CDR3nt: TGTGCCAGCAGTTACTCCAGGACAGGGCCTGACCAGTACTTC
CDR3aa: CASSYSRTGPDQYF

abundance: -
d_gene: TRBD2
j_gene: TRBJ2-1
v_gene: TRBV4-3
CDR3nt: TGCGCCAGCAGCCAAGAAGTGACTAGCGGTAACAATGAGCAGTTCTTC
CDR3aa: CASSQEVTSGNNEQFF

abundance: -
d_gene: -
j_gene: TRBJ2-1
v_gene: TRBV14
CDR3nt: TGTGCCAGCAGCCGAAGCGAGCCACCATACAATGAGCAGTTCTTC
CDR3aa: CASSRSEPPYNEQFF

abundance: -
d_gene: -
j_gene: TRBJ2-2
v_gene: TRBV5-4
CDR3nt: TGTGCCAGCAGCCCAATCAAACGCGCGAACACCGGGGAGCTGTTTTTT
CDR3aa: CASSPIKRANTGELFF

abundance: -
d_gene: -
j_gene: TRBJ1-4
v_gene: TRBV5-8
CDR3nt: TGTGCCAGCAGCCCCCTAAAAAAACTGTTTTTT
CDR3aa: CASSPLKKLFF

abundance: few
d_gene: -
j_gene: TRBJ1-3
v_gene: TRBV2
CDR3nt: TGTGGCGCAGCTATTCCCCCCAGGGGTGGAAACACCATATATTTT
CDR3aa: CGAAIPPRGGNTIYF

abundance: -
d_gene: TRBD2
j_gene: TRBJ2-5
v_gene: TRBV19
CDR3nt: TGTGCCAGTAGTCACGGGAGAAGCGGGAGAGGTGAGACCCAGTACTTC
CDR3aa: CASSHGRSGRGETQYF

abundance: once
d_gene: TRBD1
j_gene: TRBJ1-5
v_gene: TRBV6-5
CDR3nt: TGTGCCAGCGCCGGGACAGCAAATCAGCCCCAGCATTTT
CDR3aa: CASAGTANQPQHF

abundance: -
d_gene: -
j_gene: TRBJ2-7
v_gene: TRBV9
CDR3nt: TGTGCCAGCAGCGTAGTTTCGGGGGGCAGCCTGTACTTC
CDR3aa: CASSVVSGGSLYF

abundance: -
d_gene: TRBD1
j_gene: TRBJ1-2
v_gene: TRBV28
CDR3nt: TGTGCCAGCAATAACGACAGGGAACTGCTCTATGGCTACACCTTC
CDR3aa: CASNNDRELLYGYTF

abundance: -
d_gene: TRBD1
j_gene: TRBJ2-7
v_gene: TRBV5-6
CDR3nt: TGTGCCAGCACGCGGGACAGGGCCCACGAGCAGTACTTC
CDR3aa: CASTRDRAHEQYF

abundance: -
d_gene: -
j_gene: TRBJ2-6
v_gene: TRBV7-9
CDR3nt: TGTGCCAGCAGCTTTCCAGGGGTAGGGGCCAACGTCCTGACTTTC
CDR3aa: CASSFPGVGANVLTF

abundance: -
d_gene: -
j_gene: TRBJ2-2
v_gene: TRBV5-1
CDR3nt: TGCGCCAGCAGCTTAAACCGCGTAGCCGGGGAGCTGTTTTTT
CDR3aa: CASSLNRVAGELFF

abundance: -
d_gene: TRBD2
j_gene: TRBJ2-5
v_gene: TRBV6-5
CDR3nt: TGTGCCAGCAGAAACGGGGGGGCCGGGGAGACCCAGTACTTC
CDR3aa: CASRNGGAGETQYF

abundance: -
d_gene: -
j_gene: TRBJ2-1
v_gene: TRBV5-1
CDR3nt: TGCGCCAGCAGAGCTCGTGGGGGACAAGTTTACAATGAGCAGTTCTTC
CDR3aa: CASRARGGQVYNEQFF

abundance: -
d_gene: -
j_gene: TRBJ1-4
v_gene: TRBV7-2
CDR3nt: TGTGCCAGCAGCTCAACAACTAATGAAAAACTGTTTTTT
CDR3aa: CASSSTTNEKLFF

abundance: -
d_gene: TRBD1
j_gene: TRBJ2-7
v_gene: TRBV7-3
CDR3nt: TGTGCCAGCAGCCCTGGGACAGGGAACAACGAGCAGTACTTC
CDR3aa: CASSPGTGNNEQYF

abundance: -
d_gene: -
j_gene: TRBJ2-3
v_gene: TRBV19
CDR3nt: TGTGCCAGTACCCCGGGAGGGGGCTCGCAGTATTTT
CDR3aa: CASTPGGGSQYF

abundance: -
d_gene: -
j_gene: TRBJ2-4
v_gene: TRBV21-1
CDR3nt: TGTGCCAGCAGCGTCCGGGACAGGGACGGGATTGTGTCCAAAAACATTCAGTACTTC
CDR3aa: CASSVRDRDGIVSKNIQYF

abundance: -
d_gene: -
j_gene: TRBJ1-2
v_gene: TRBV5-4
CDR3nt: TGTGCCAGCAGCTTAATCGGCAGGGCTCTTTCCCGCGATGGCTACACCTTC
CDR3aa: CASSLIGRALSRDGYTF

abundance: -
d_gene: -
j_gene: TRBJ2-5
v_gene: TRBV18
CDR3nt: TGTGCCAGCTCTCTCAACAGGGATGGGGAAGAGACCCAGTACTTC
CDR3aa: CASSLNRDGEETQYF

abundance: -
d_gene: -
j_gene: TRBJ2-5
v_gene: TRBV7-6
CDR3nt: TGTGCCAGCAGCTTCTCCAGAAAAGAGACCCAGTACTTC
CDR3aa: CASSFSRKETQYF

abundance: -
d_gene: TRBD1
j_gene: TRBJ1-2
v_gene: TRBV7-9
CDR3nt: TGTGCCAGCAGCTTAGAGGGGGCTAATGGCTACACCTTC
CDR3aa: CASSLEGANGYTF

abundance: once
d_gene: TRBD1
j_gene: TRBJ2-7
v_gene: TRBV19
CDR3nt: TGTGCCAGTACCAGAGCCCGACAGGGGGGCAGCGAGCAGTACTTC
CDR3aa: CASTRARQGGSEQYF

abundance: once
d_gene: TRBD1
j_gene: TRBJ1-5
v_gene: TRBV6-6
CDR3nt: TGTGCCAGCAGGGGGACAGGGCCCAATCAGCCCCAGCATTTT
CDR3aa: CASRGTGPNQPQHF

abundance: -
d_gene: -
j_gene: TRBJ1-6
v_gene: TRBV10-3
CDR3nt: TGTGCCATCAGTGGAGGACAGCAGAATTCACCCCTCCACTTT
CDR3aa: CAISGGQQNSPLHF

abundance: -
d_gene: TRBD1
j_gene: TRBJ2-7
v_gene: TRBV4-1
CDR3nt: TGCGCCAGCAGCCCACACCCGTACCGACAGGGTGGGAAAGACTACGAGCAGTACTTC
CDR3aa: CASSPHPYRQGGKDYEQYF

abundance: -
d_gene: TRBD2
j_gene: TRBJ2-5
v_gene: TRBV15
CDR3nt: TGTGCCACCAGCAGAGGGGGGCCCGGGGGGGAAGAGACCCAGTACTTC
CDR3aa: CATSRGGPGGEETQYF

abundance: -
d_gene: TRBD2
j_gene: TRBJ2-1
v_gene: TRBV7-3
CDR3nt: TGTGCCAGCAGCTTAGGGCTAGCGGGCCTCAATGAGCAGTTCTTC
CDR3aa: CASSLGLAGLNEQFF

abundance: -
d_gene: TRBD1
j_gene: TRBJ2-3
v_gene: TRBV7-3
CDR3nt: TGTGCCAGCAGCGGAAACAGGGGGGATTCTAGCACAGATACGCAGTATTTT
CDR3aa: CASSGNRGDSSTDTQYF

abundance: -
d_gene: TRBD1
j_gene: TRBJ1-3
v_gene: TRBV10-1
CDR3nt: TGCGCCAGCAGCGAGGACAGGACCGCTGGAAACACCATATATTTT
CDR3aa: CASSEDRTAGNTIYF

abundance: -
d_gene: -
j_gene: TRBJ2-7
v_gene: TRBV29-1
CDR3nt: TGCAGCACCAATCGTGCGGGCTCCTACGAGCAGTACTTC
CDR3aa: CSTNRAGSYEQYF

abundance: -
d_gene: TRBD2
j_gene: TRBJ2-3
v_gene: TRBV7-2
CDR3nt: TGTGCCAGCAGCTTCGGGGGGAGCACAGATACGCAGTATTTT
CDR3aa: CASSFGGSTDTQYF

abundance: -
d_gene: -
j_gene: TRBJ2-3
v_gene: TRBV11-2
CDR3nt: TGTGCCAGCAGCTTACGGCGGCGGGGGCCCACAGATACGCAGTATTTT
CDR3aa: CASSLRRRGPTDTQYF

abundance: -
d_gene: -
j_gene: TRBJ2-3
v_gene: TRBV7-6
CDR3nt: TGTGCCAGCAGCTTATATGGGACTTCTAGCACAGATACGCAGTATTTT
CDR3aa: CASSLYGTSSTDTQYF

abundance: once
d_gene: TRBD1
j_gene: TRBJ2-7
v_gene: TRBV6-1
CDR3nt: TGTGCCAGCAGAGACAGGGGCGGGCTCTACGAGCAGTACTTC
CDR3aa: CASRDRGGLYEQYF

abundance: -
d_gene: TRBD2
j_gene: TRBJ2-5
v_gene: TRBV18
CDR3nt: TGTGCCAGCTCACCACTAGGGACTAGCGGCAAGGAGACCCAGTACTTC
CDR3aa: CASSPLGTSGKETQYF

abundance: -
d_gene: -
j_gene: TRBJ1-4
v_gene: TRBV7-9
CDR3nt: TGTTCCAGCAGCCCTCACGGACAGATATCTAATGAAAAACTGTTTTTT
CDR3aa: CSSSPHGQISNEKLFF

abundance: -
d_gene: TRBD2
j_gene: TRBJ2-3
v_gene: TRBV7-8
CDR3nt: TGTGCCAGCAGCACGACTAGCGGGGGGACAGATACGCAGTATTTT
CDR3aa: CASSTTSGGTDTQYF

abundance: -
d_gene: -
j_gene: TRBJ2-7
v_gene: TRBV9
CDR3nt: TGTGCCAGCAGCGTAGGGACAGCCGCCTCCTACGAGCAGTACTTC
CDR3aa: CASSVGTAASYEQYF

abundance: -
d_gene: -
j_gene: TRBJ2-4
v_gene: TRBV6-1
CDR3nt: TGTGCCAGCATTCCAGGGCCGGCCAAAAACATTCAGTACTTC
CDR3aa: CASIPGPAKNIQYF

abundance: -
d_gene: TRBD2
j_gene: TRBJ2-5
v_gene: TRBV19
CDR3nt: TGTGCCAGTAGTATCCCCAGGACTAGCGGGGAAGAGACCCAGTACTTC
CDR3aa: CASSIPRTSGEETQYF

abundance: once
d_gene: -
j_gene: TRBJ2-4
v_gene: TRBV7-8
CDR3nt: TGTGCCAGCGTAACCCCGGTAGCTAACATTCAGTACTTC
CDR3aa: CASVTPVANIQYF

abundance: -
d_gene: TRBD2
j_gene: TRBJ2-3
v_gene: TRBV2
CDR3nt: TGTGCCAGCATCCGGGAGGGTAGGGTCGGCACAGATACGCAGTATTTT
CDR3aa: CASIREGRVGTDTQYF

abundance: -
d_gene: TRBD1
j_gene: TRBJ1-5
v_gene: TRBV27
CDR3nt: TGTGCCAGCAGTACTTACCTAAACCCCCGGGACAGGGCCCGGAATCAGCCCCAGCATTTT
CDR3aa: CASSTYLNPRDRARNQPQHF

abundance: -
d_gene: TRBD2
j_gene: TRBJ2-7
v_gene: TRBV6-4
CDR3nt: TGTGCCAGCAGTGACGCGGGGGTACCTACCTACGAGCAGTACTTC
CDR3aa: CASSDAGVPTYEQYF

abundance: -
d_gene: -
j_gene: TRBJ1-2
v_gene: TRBV5-1
CDR3nt: TGCGCCAGCACCGACGGGGTTGGCTACACCTTC
CDR3aa: CASTDGVGYTF

abundance: -
d_gene: -
j_gene: TRBJ1-1
v_gene: TRBV6-5
CDR3nt: TGTGCCAGCAGTTATTCTGTGAACACTGAAGCTTTCTTT
CDR3aa: CASSYSVNTEAFF

abundance: few
d_gene: -
j_gene: TRBJ2-3
v_gene: TRBV5-5
CDR3nt: TGTGCCAGCAGCTTGGAGGGAGGCACCACAGATACGCAGTATTTT
CDR3aa: CASSLEGGTTDTQYF